This passage covers 8 T cell receptor beta chains from one sample sequenced in a study of shared clonotypes between healthy human individuals. Only in-frame clones appear in the TCRdb table, and some are missing; sequencing was by immunoSEQ multiplex PCR. The top ten clones hold 12% of a sample with approximately 440,000 clones, approximately 80% of them seen once. Sequencing was performed on PBMCs. All receptors come from a woman aged 40 to 50 in good health. Some clones in this sample may be carry-over from other donors' samples.

V and J are TRBV16 and TRBJ1-5, with 10 bases fitting TRBD1. Trimming at V came to 1 base and at J to 6 bases, leaving 0 bases not matched to a gene. The CDR3 extends over 14 amino acids. Looked up from germline, CDR1 is KGHSY and CDR2 is FQNENV. This CDR3 is CASSQWDRGQPQHF. The CDR3 DNA follows: TGTGCCAGCAGCCAATGGGACAGGGGTCAGCCCCAGCATTTT.

This clone was detected many times. This sequence joins TRBV10-3 and TRBJ2-3; TRBD1 aligns across 7 bases. Germline V gene data show CDR1 as ENHRY and CDR2 as SYGVKD. Trimming at V came to 7 bases and at J to 2 bases, leaving 6 bases not matched to a gene. The CDR3 spans 14 residues. Written as DNA, the CDR3 is TGTGCCATCAAGCCGGGACAGAACACAGATACGCAGTATTTT. It yields the protein CAIKPGQNTDTQYF.

This chain uses TRBV6-5 with TRBJ2-3; 12 bases are shared with TRBD2. The V gene end was trimmed by 6 bases and the J gene end by 6 bases; junction bases not matched to a gene: 7. In germline, CDR1 is MNHEY, CDR2 SVGAGI. The CDR3 extends over 15 amino acids. As DNA, the CDR3 is TGTGCCAGCAGCCGTGGACTAGCGGGATTGGATACGCAGTATTTT. This translates into CASSRGLAGLDTQYF.

This clone has a count of ten or more. The DNA for the CDR3 is TGTGCCAGCAGCTCCAGTGGGAGGGCTGGAAACACCATATATTTT. Protein product: CASSSSGRAGNTIYF. V and J are TRBV7-9 and TRBJ1-3, with D uncertain. Germline-derived CDR1 and CDR2 are SEHNR and FQNEAQ (reference sequence). This CDR3 has 15 amino acids. V was clipped by 4 bases and J by 2 bases, with 12 bases between them.

This chain links TRBV10-3 with TRBJ2-5, with D perhaps being TRBD1 or TRBD2 (5 bases each). V was clipped by 4 bases and J by 2 bases, with 11 bases between them. The CDR3 extends over 14 amino acids. CDR1 and CDR2 from the germline V gene are ENHRY and SYGVKD. The CDR3 nucleotides are TGTGCCATCAGTGGGCAGGGCGGGCAAGAGACCCAGTACTTC. Protein product: CAISGQGGQETQYF.

The chain recombines TRBV11-2 with TRBJ1-2, with D possibly TRBD1 on 6 matching bases. Trimming pared 0 bases from V and 8 bases from J, leaving 22 bases between. The CDR3 spans 17 residues. CDR1 is SGHAT, CDR2 FQNNGV, per germline. CDR3 bases: TGTGCCAGCAGCTTAGATTGGTCCCCCAACAGGGCGGGGGGCTACACCTTC. This encodes CASSLDWSPNRAGGYTF.

This chain connects TRBV7-9 to TRBJ1-4; 8 bases agree with TRBD1. V dropped 5 bases and J dropped 6; count of bases not matched to a gene: 8. The CDR3 runs 15 residues. Germline CDR1 and CDR2: SEHNR and FQNEAQ (reference sequence). CDR3 in amino acids: CASSPAGTGDEKLFF. CDR3 nucleotide sequence: TGTGCCAGCAGCCCAGCCGGGACAGGAGATGAAAAACTGTTTTTT.

The chain joins TRBV11-3 to TRBJ2-3; D unclear. Germline V gives CDR1 SGHNT, CDR2 YENEEA. The CDR3 is 15 amino acids. Trimming took off 0 bases at V and 6 bases at J, with 13 bases between the two ends. The CDR3 region has the DNA TGTGCCAGCAGCTTAGATTTAGGATGGGCGGATACGCAGTATTTT. Translated, it gives CASSLDLGWADTQYF.